The 24 T cell receptor beta chains in this list originate from one sample, sequenced in a study of cytomegalovirus exposure and HLA in healthy donors. A multiplex PCR was run with 60 Vbeta primers and 13 Jbeta primers. The data were produced by immunoSEQ multiplex PCR, yet TCRdb's version contains in-frame clones alone and is incomplete. The table includes some 98,000 clones, roughly three quarters detected once. The specimen was PBMCs. The receptors derive from a female donor in good health and CMV-seronegative.

The chain combines TRBV7-8 with TRBJ2-5, with 13 nucleotides matching TRBD2. Near its end, the DNA agrees better with TRBJ2-7, so the J call may be wrong. CDR3 size: 17 residues. Looked up from germline, CDR1 is SGHVS and CDR2 is FQNEAQ. As DNA, the CDR3 is TGTGCCAGCAGCACCCCGGGACTAGCGGGGAGATTTCGCGAGCAGTACTTC. This codes for CASSTPGLAGRFREQYF.

The V gene is TRBV19, the J gene TRBJ2-1; TRBD2 matches at 11 bases. Trimming removed 4 bases from V and 5 bases from J; junction bases left unmatched: 4. Germline V gene sequence: CDR1 LNHDA, CDR2 SQIVND (reference sequence). CDR3 size: 15 residues. For the CDR3, the DNA is TGTGCCAGTAGTAGGGGACTAGCGGCTAACAATGAGCAGTTCTTC. It encodes CASSRGLAANNEQFF.

The CDR3 here is CASSFLSGTAEQYF. CDR3 in DNA: TGTGCCAGCAGTTTTCTCAGCGGGACTGCCGAGCAGTACTTC. The J gene is TRBJ2-7, the V gene TRBV27, with 7 bases identical to TRBD2. Germline values: CDR1 MNHEY, CDR2 SMNVEV (reference sequence). With V trimmed by 3 bases and J by 6 bases, 8 bases remained unmatched. The CDR3 is 14 amino acids.

This clone was seen a handful of times. V usage is TRBV6-6 and J usage is TRBJ2-7; 7 bases fit TRBD1. There are 14 residues in the CDR3. V lost 5 bases, J lost 4 bases, and 8 bases stayed unmatched. Looked up from germline, CDR1 is MNHNY and CDR2 is SVGAGI (reference sequence). The CDR3 DNA reads TGTGCCAGCAGTCCCGACCGGGACAGTTACGAGCAGTACTTC. The encoded protein is CASSPDRDSYEQYF.

This clone has only a few counts. J is TRBJ2-6 and V is TRBV7-9, with D unclear. V dropped 3 bases and J dropped 0 bases, with 6 bases sitting between them. This CDR3 has 15 amino acids. CDR1 and CDR2 (germline): SEHNR, FQNEAQ (reference sequence). CDR3 coding DNA: TGTGCCAGCAGCTTTATTAGCTCTGGGGCCAACGTCCTGACTTTC. As protein: CASSFISSGANVLTF. The variable domain in full, completed from reference TRBV7-9 and TRBJ2-6, reads DTGVSQNPRHKITKRGQNVTFRCDPISEHNRLYWYRQTLGQGPEFLTYFQNEAQLEKSRLLSDRFSAERPKGSFSTLEIQRTEQGDSAMYLCASSFISSGANVLTFGAGSRLTVL.

The V and J genes are TRBV12-2 and TRBJ1-1. TRBV12-2 is a pseudogene. CDR3 length equals 16 residues. The CDR3 spells CASRFYSQRGNTEAFF. The CDR3 region has the DNA TGTGCAAGTCGCTTTTACTCACAGCGGGGGAACACTGAAGCTTTCTTT.

V gene TRBV5-4 combines with J gene TRBJ2-1; D is ambiguous. V was pared by 1 base and J by 4 bases, with 15 bases between. The CDR3 sequence is 16 residues long. CDR1 SGHNT and CDR2 YYREEE come from the germline V gene (reference sequence). CDR3 sequence: CASSLYQAGAYNEQFF. The CDR3 nucleotides are TGTGCCAGCAGCTTGTACCAGGCCGGCGCATACAATGAGCAGTTCTTC.

The gene calls are TRBV4-2 and TRBJ2-1; 9 bases are a match to TRBD2. V lost 0 bases and J lost 1; bases outside the gene matches: 16. Germline loops: CDR1 LGHNA, CDR2 YNFKEQ. CDR3 size: 21 residues. The CDR3 nucleotides read TGTGCCAGCAGCCAAGATTGGAGGAAACTAGCGGGCGGTCGGTCCTACAATGAGCAGTTCTTC. The encoded protein is CASSQDWRKLAGGRSYNEQFF.

The CDR3 loop is CASSGTANTGELFF. In DNA, the CDR3 is TGTGCCAGCAGTGGGACAGCGAACACCGGGGAGCTGTTTTTT. The chain links TRBV28 to TRBJ2-2, with 7 bases fitting TRBD1. Losses at the gene ends were 5 bases for V and 0 bases for J; bases not matched to a gene: 0. CDR1 and CDR2 (germline): MDHEN, SYDVKM. The CDR3 sequence is 14 residues long. Full variable domain (missing parts from reference TRBV28 and TRBJ2-2): DVKVTQSSRYLVKRTGEKVFLECVQDMDHENMFWYRQDPGLGLRLIYFSYDVKMKEKGDIPEGYSVSREKKERFSLILESASTNQTSMYLCASSGTANTGELFFGEGSRLTVL.

CDR3 DNA: TGTGCCAGCAGTGAACCACGACAGGGATTCGGCTACACCTTC. Its protein product is CASSEPRQGFGYTF. V and J are TRBV28 and TRBJ1-2; 7 bases fit TRBD1. V gave up 5 bases and J gave up 8 bases; unmatched junction bases: 11. CDR1 and CDR2 (germline): MDHEN, SYDVKM. The CDR3 loop spans 14 amino acids.

This clone was observed a single time. The rearrangement uses TRBV9 and TRBJ1-5; 12 bases align to TRBD1. Germline lookup yields CDR1 SGDLS and CDR2 YYNGEE. The V and J ends lost 5 bases and 1 base, in that order; junction bases with no gene match: 13. The CDR3 totals 19 residues. CDR3 amino acids: CASSSSGTGGGGSNQPQHF. The CDR3 nucleotides read TGTGCCAGCAGTTCCTCCGGGACAGGGGGCGGGGGGAGCAATCAGCCCCAGCATTTT.

This clone was recorded only once. The same CDR3 can be traced to other DNA sequences in this sample. The chain joins TRBV20-1 to TRBJ1-2; TRBD1 might be the D (6 bases). Germline CDR1 is DFQATT and CDR2 is SNEGSKA (reference sequence). This CDR3 is 11 amino acids long. The germline V and J ends were trimmed by 5 bases and 11 bases, with 15 bases remaining between them. The CDR3 loop is CSALLDSAYTF. In nucleotides, the CDR3 is TGCAGTGCTCTCTTGGACAGTGCTTACACCTTC.

The chain combines TRBV18 with TRBJ1-1; TRBD1 agrees at 9 bases. Germline V gene lookup returns CDR1 KGHSH and CDR2 LQKENI. The CDR3 runs 17 residues. Germline trimming cut 4 bases from V and 1 base from J; bases unmatched to any gene: 10. The CDR3 DNA reads as TGTGCCAGCTCACAATCCAGGACAGGGGTGGGGAACACTGAAGCTTTCTTT. It translates to CASSQSRTGVGNTEAFF. The full variable domain, rest sourced from reference TRBV18 and TRBJ1-1, is NAGVMQNPRHLVRRRGQEARLRCSPMKGHSHVYWYRQLPEEGLKFMVYLQKENIIDESGMPKERFSAEFPKEGPSILRIQQVVRGDSAAYFCASSQSRTGVGNTEAFFGQGTRLTVV.

This chain connects TRBV2 to TRBJ2-1; D call uncertain. Germline V gene sequence: CDR1 SNHLY, CDR2 FYNNEI. Trimming took off 4 bases at V and 10 bases at J, with 8 bases between the two ends. The CDR3 covers 11 residues. The CDR3 nucleotides are TGTGCCAGCAGTGTTATACAGGAGCAGTTCTTC. Its protein is CASSVIQEQFF.

The rearrangement links TRBV7-9 to TRBJ1-1; 7 bases align to TRBD1. The CDR3 is 13 residues long. With 5 bases clipped from V and 5 bases from J, the junction kept 5 bases outside the gene matches. Germline assignment: CDR1 SEHNR and CDR2 FQNEAQ (reference sequence). The CDR3 DNA is TGTGCCAGCAGCCTAGACAGGGTAACTGAAGCTTTCTTT. It specifies CASSLDRVTEAFF.

A single count supports this clone. The CDR3 reads CASSSGQGQAFF. CDR3 in DNA: TGTGCCAGCAGTTCAGGACAGGGGCAAGCTTTCTTT. This chain uses TRBV27 with TRBJ1-1; 9 nucleotides match TRBD1. Per the germline V gene, CDR1 is MNHEY and CDR2 is SMNVEV (reference sequence). J lost 9 bases, V lost 4 bases, and 3 bases had no gene match. The CDR3 is 12 residues long.

About this clone: At one end the junction does not follow the germline gene, possibly because of a read error. The V and J genes are TRBV7-9 and TRBJ1-5, with D maybe TRBD1 (5 bases). CDR1 is SEHNR, CDR2 FQNEAQ, per germline (reference sequence). The CDR3 runs 14 residues. The CDR3 is CSSSLDRSNQPQHF. CDR3 sequence (DNA): TGTTCCAGCAGCCTAGACAGATCCAATCAGCCCCAGCATTTT.

J is TRBJ2-2 and V is TRBV30; perhaps TRBD1 as D (5 bases). The CDR3 runs to 14 residues. The germline gives CDR1 GTSNPN, CDR2 SVGIG (reference sequence). Trimming left V 3 bases short and J 1 base short, with 9 bases between. CDR3 sequence: CAWSQGQNTGELFF. The CDR3 DNA reads as TGTGCCTGGAGCCAGGGCCAGAACACCGGGGAGCTGTTTTTT.

The gene calls are TRBV5-1 and TRBJ2-6; 10 bases are shared with TRBD2. CDR1 is SGHRS and CDR2 is YFSETQ in the germline V gene. V lost 4 bases to trimming and J lost 0 bases; unmatched junction nucleotides: 4. There are 17 residues in the CDR3. In nucleotides, the CDR3 is TGCGCCAGCAGCAGTAGCGGGAGGCGCTCTGGGGCCAACGTCCTGACTTTC. Translating it yields CASSSSGRRSGANVLTF.

The CDR3 region is CASSRTLANEQFF. The CDR3 bases are TGCGCCAGCAGCCGGACTCTAGCGAATGAGCAGTTCTTC. The genes are TRBV4-1 and TRBJ2-1; tentative D call: TRBD2 (6 bases). This CDR3 contains 13 residues. The germline V gene encodes CDR1 MGHRA and CDR2 YSYEKL. Trimming pared 4 bases from V and 7 bases from J, leaving 11 bases between.

The CDR3 nucleotides read TGCAGCGTTAGCGGGAGAACGTACAATGAGCAGTTCTTC. Protein: CSVSGRTYNEQFF. The chain employs TRBV29-1 and TRBJ2-1; TRBD2 matches at 8 bases. The CDR3 runs to 13 residues. Germline V CDR1 and CDR2: SQVTM, ANQGSEA. Trimming cost V 5 bases and J 4 bases; bases outside gene matches: 4.

This chain joins TRBV5-4 and TRBJ2-1; tentatively, D is TRBD1 (5 bases). The CDR3 has 11 residues. Germline loops: CDR1 SGHNT, CDR2 YYREEE (reference sequence). The V gene lost 6 bases and the J gene lost 6 bases, with 7 bases spanning the gap. The CDR3 loop is CASNRFNEQFF. The CDR3 coding sequence is TGTGCCAGCAACAGGTTCAATGAGCAGTTCTTC.

The chain carries TRBV6-1 and TRBJ1-4; no clear D. The V end was cut by 7 bases, the J end by 8 bases, with 17 bases between. The germline gives CDR1 MNHNS, CDR2 SASEGT. This CDR3 has 14 residues. This CDR3 reads CASKRWQPREKLFF. The CDR3 DNA reads TGTGCCAGCAAGCGGTGGCAGCCCCGCGAAAAACTGTTTTTT.

The chain couples TRBV7-2 to TRBJ2-5; the match to TRBD2 covers 15 bases. Losses at the gene ends were 5 bases for V and 5 bases for J; bases not matched to a gene: 9. This CDR3 spans 17 amino acids. Germline-derived CDR1 and CDR2 are SGHTA and FQGNSA. The CDR3 loop is CASSPGLAGGPRETQYF. CDR3 coding DNA: TGTGCCAGCAGCCCCGGACTAGCGGGGGGGCCGCGGGAGACCCAGTACTTC.